The present TCR beta chain was sequenced within a study of identical twins. Using its own MiXCR run on the 5' RACE reads, TCRdb lists one record per CDR3 protein. The sample records under 900,000 distinct CDR3 sequences, 9% to 15% being singletons. In germline, CDR1 is LNHDA, CDR2 SQIVND (reference sequence). Trimming took off 9 bases at V and 7 bases at J, with 16 bases between the two ends. The CDR3 is made up of 12 amino acids. Separately, the same data were catalogued under a study of yellow fever vaccine responses in identical twins.

Input material: PBMCs. The rearrangement joins TRBV19 to TRBJ2-7, with unresolved D. This clonotype was obtained from a woman aged 18-35 years in good health. CDR3 DNA: TGTGCCAGCCCTCGCGGCCAACAAGAGCAGTACGTC. This encodes CASPRGQQEQYV.